The source of this TCR beta chain is a study of beta chain features in type 1 diabetes. Regarding this clone: Its antigen is as yet unknown.

Sequenced material consisted of expressed TCRB transcripts (all of the isolated RNA was reverse transcribed). The method was immunoSEQ multiplex PCR; TCRdb's version includes in-frame clones alone and lacks a portion of them. The sample holds 160,000 or so clones, 11% seen once. Study-level points and caveats: Patients' naive, central memory and Treg TCRB repertoires seemed closer to one another than those of healthy donors.

The source of this sequence is a man between 18 and 35 years old in good health. Sequenced input: central memory CD4+ T cells from blood.

The DNA for the CDR3 is TGTGCCAGCAGCGTTGGAGAGACCAGCACAGATACGCAGTATTTT. It translates to CASSVGETSTDTQYF. The chain combines TRBV7-3 with TRBJ2-3; no clear D. The CDR3 is made up of 15 amino acids. V lost 5 bases to trimming and J lost 0 bases, with 12 bases between them. Germline V gene sequence: CDR1 SGHTA, CDR2 FQGTGA.